The source of this T cell receptor (beta chain) is a study of T cells in Graves' hyperthyroidism and ophthalmopathy. The overall study: Peripheral blood collection took place at initial diagnosis, before any treatment.

Patients with ophthalmopathy all had a Clinical Activity Score of at least 3, a NOSPECS grade of at least 4 and duration under 3 months. Fresh peripheral blood, roughly 9.6 ml, was the source of the PBMCs. There were TCR beta CDR3 regions amplified from RNA transcripts. First-round RT-PCR of the TCR CDR3 relied on the HTBI primer set. TCRdb re-analysed the multiplex PCR reads in MiXCR, keeping a single row per CDR3 protein. The sample holds fewer than 750,000 distinct CDR3 sequences, about 15% seen once. The germline V and J ends were trimmed by 5 bases and 2 bases, with 12 bases remaining between them. The CDR3 totals 14 residues. Germline V lookup: CDR1 MNHNS, CDR2 SASEGT. In the case of this clonotype: Its target is unknown.

The study, taken as a whole, reports: Researchers found most expanded thyroid clonotypes above 0.001 in blood as well.

The chain is built from TRBV6-1 and TRBJ2-5; D call uncertain. The clonotype comes from a woman in her 40s with Graves' ophthalmopathy. The sequenced sample was blood. CDR3 nucleotides: TGTGCCAGCAGTACCACGACTGGGCAAGAGACCCAGTACTTC. Encoded protein: CASSTTTGQETQYF.